Listed here are 9 T cell receptor beta chains from one sample, sequenced in a study of cytomegalovirus exposure and HLA in healthy donors. Both 60 Vbeta primers and 13 Jbeta primers went into the PCR. The method was immunoSEQ multiplex PCR; TCRdb's version includes in-frame clones alone and lacks a portion of them. The sample holds some 140,000 clones; 60% to 75% are singletons and the top ten take over 2.5%. Sequenced material: PBMCs. The source of these receptors is a man aged 18 to 35 in good health and CMV-seronegative.

The chain is built from TRBV7-8 and TRBJ2-7, with D hard to call. Germline V gene data show CDR1 as SGHVS and CDR2 as FQNEAQ. CDR3 length: 11 amino acids. The V and J ends lost 4 bases and 3 bases respectively, with 4 bases between them. The CDR3 spells CASSSRYEQYF. The CDR3 coding sequence is TGTGCCAGCAGCTCCCGCTACGAGCAGTACTTC.

The chain is built from TRBV7-2 and TRBJ2-3; TRBD2 might be the D (7 bases). Germline assignment: CDR1 SGHTA and CDR2 FQGNSA. The CDR3 spans 16 residues. V lost 1 base and J lost 3, with 14 bases in between. CDR3 bases: TGTGCCAGCAGCTTAGATGACGGGGGGCGGACAGATACGCAGTATTTT. This codes for CASSLDDGGRTDTQYF.

The chain combines TRBV5-1 with TRBJ2-5, with a tentative D call TRBD2 (6 bases). The end of the DNA is better explained by TRBJ2-7, so the J call may be wrong. Germline CDR1 SGHRS, CDR2 YFSETQ. The CDR3 contains 15 residues. This chain's CDR3 is CASSLLIGGAYEQYF. CDR3 DNA sequence: TGCGCCAGCAGCTTGTTAATCGGGGGAGCCTACGAGCAGTACTTC.

The chain couples TRBV27 to TRBJ2-2, with D uncertain. Trimming took 4 bases from V and 8 from J, leaving 11 bases between them. Per germline, CDR1 MNHEY and CDR2 SMNVEV (reference sequence). The CDR3 runs 13 residues. CDR3: CASSWHSWGELFF. DNA for the CDR3: TGTGCCAGCAGTTGGCACAGTTGGGGGGAGCTGTTTTTT.

The chain recombines TRBV5-1 with TRBJ2-5, with 13 bases aligning to TRBD2. V shed 4 bases and J 7 bases; nucleotides not matched to a gene: 10. The CDR3 length is 16 residues. Germline V gene lookup returns CDR1 SGHRS and CDR2 YFSETQ. The CDR3 sequence is CASSPMTSGGPGTQYF. The CDR3 DNA follows: TGCGCCAGCAGCCCTATGACTAGCGGGGGGCCGGGGACCCAGTACTTC.

CDR3 nucleotide sequence: TGTGCCAGCAGGCTTTGGACTAGCGGGGGGGTTATTGGGGAGACCCAGTACTTC. It specifies CASRLWTSGGVIGETQYF. V usage is TRBV2 and J usage is TRBJ2-5; 15 bases map to TRBD2. This CDR3 spans 18 amino acids. With V trimmed by 6 bases and J by 5 bases, 13 bases remained unmatched. CDR1 is SNHLY and CDR2 is FYNNEI in the germline V gene. The full variable domain, its missing parts supplied by reference TRBV2 and TRBJ2-5, is EPEVTQTPSHQVTQMGQEVILRCVPISNHLYFYWYRQILGQKVEFLVSFYNNEISEKSEIFDDQFSVERPDGSNFTLKIRSTKLEDSAMYFCASRLWTSGGVIGETQYFGPGTRLLVL.

This chain uses TRBV19 with TRBJ2-1; D remains ambiguous. Trimming cost V 3 bases and J 4 bases, with 4 bases left between them. CDR1 LNHDA and CDR2 SQIVND come from the germline V gene (reference sequence). CDR3 length: 12 residues. CDR3 amino acids: CASSMRYNEQFF. CDR3 DNA: TGTGCCAGTAGTATGCGGTACAATGAGCAGTTCTTC. Filled out from reference TRBV19 and TRBJ2-1, the complete variable domain reads DGGITQSPKYLFRKEGQNVTLSCEQNLNHDAMYWYRQDPGQGLRLIYYSQIVNDFQKGDIAEGYSVSREKKESFPLTVTSAQKNPTAFYLCASSMRYNEQFFGPGTRLTVL.

The chain is built from TRBV30 and TRBJ1-4; 10 bases agree with TRBD1. The CDR3 totals 17 residues. Unmatched junction bases numbered 11, after V lost 0 bases and J lost 7 bases. CDR1 is GTSNPN, CDR2 SVGIG, per germline (reference sequence). As DNA, the CDR3 is TGTGCCTGGAGTGTAGCCGACAGGGGGCGGACGATTGAAAAACTGTTTTTT. Translating it yields CAWSVADRGRTIEKLFF.

This clone was observed a few times. J is TRBJ1-5 and V is TRBV7-9, with unresolved D. The germline gives CDR1 SEHNR, CDR2 FQNEAQ (reference sequence). This CDR3 is built from 14 residues. Trimming pared 4 bases from V and 6 bases from J, leaving 13 bases between. The chain's CDR3 is CASSSSYERQPQHF. The CDR3 coding sequence is TGTGCCAGCAGCTCCAGTTACGAACGTCAGCCCCAGCATTTT.